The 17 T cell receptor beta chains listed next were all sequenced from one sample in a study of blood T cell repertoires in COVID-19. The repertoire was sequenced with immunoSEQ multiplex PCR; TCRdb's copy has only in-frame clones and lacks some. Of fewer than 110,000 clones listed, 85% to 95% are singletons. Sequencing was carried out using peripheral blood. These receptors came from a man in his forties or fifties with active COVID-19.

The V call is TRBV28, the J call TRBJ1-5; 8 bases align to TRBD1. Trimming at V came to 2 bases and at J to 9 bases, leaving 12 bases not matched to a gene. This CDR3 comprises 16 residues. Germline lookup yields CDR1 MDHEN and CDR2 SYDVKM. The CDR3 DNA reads TGTGCCAGCAGTTTAGGGACAGGACGCTCCGGTGGGCCCCAGCATTTT. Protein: CASSLGTGRSGGPQHF.

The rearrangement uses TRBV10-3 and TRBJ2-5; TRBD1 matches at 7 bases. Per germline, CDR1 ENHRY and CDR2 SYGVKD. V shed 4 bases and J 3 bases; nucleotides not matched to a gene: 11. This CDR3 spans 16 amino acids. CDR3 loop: CAISAVKTGTEETQYF. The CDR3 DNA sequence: TGTGCCATCAGTGCAGTGAAGACTGGGACAGAAGAGACCCAGTACTTC.

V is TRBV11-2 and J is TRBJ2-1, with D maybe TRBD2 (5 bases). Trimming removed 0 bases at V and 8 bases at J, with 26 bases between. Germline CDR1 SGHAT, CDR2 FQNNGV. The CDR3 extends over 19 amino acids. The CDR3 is CASSLEAAPRSGTRDEQFF. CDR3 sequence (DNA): TGTGCCAGCAGCTTAGAGGCCGCTCCACGGAGCGGCACTAGGGATGAGCAGTTCTTC.

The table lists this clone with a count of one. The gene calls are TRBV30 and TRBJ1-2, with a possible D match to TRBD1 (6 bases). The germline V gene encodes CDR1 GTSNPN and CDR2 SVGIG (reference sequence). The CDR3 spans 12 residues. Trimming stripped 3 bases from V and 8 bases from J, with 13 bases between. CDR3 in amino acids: CAWRGGTFGYTF. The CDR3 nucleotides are TGTGCCTGGAGGGGGGGGACATTCGGCTACACCTTC.

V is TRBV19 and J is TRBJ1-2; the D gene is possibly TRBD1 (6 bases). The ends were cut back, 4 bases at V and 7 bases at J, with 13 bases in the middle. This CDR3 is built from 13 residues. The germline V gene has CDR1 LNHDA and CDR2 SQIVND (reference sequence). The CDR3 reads CASSNRALSGYTF. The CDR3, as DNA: TGTGCCAGTAGTAACAGGGCTTTGAGTGGCTACACCTTC.

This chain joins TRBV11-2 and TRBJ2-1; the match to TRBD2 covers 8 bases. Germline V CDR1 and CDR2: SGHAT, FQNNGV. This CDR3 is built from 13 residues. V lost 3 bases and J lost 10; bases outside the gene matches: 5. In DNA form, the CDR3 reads TGTGCCAGCAGCTTGTCAACTAGCGGAGAGCAGTTCTTC. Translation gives CASSLSTSGEQFF.

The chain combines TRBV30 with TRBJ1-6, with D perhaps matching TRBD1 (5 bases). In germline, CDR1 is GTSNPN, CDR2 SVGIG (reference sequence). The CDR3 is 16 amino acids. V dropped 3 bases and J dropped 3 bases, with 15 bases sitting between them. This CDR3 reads CAWRGGVDFYNSPLHF. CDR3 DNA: TGTGCCTGGAGGGGGGGGGTCGATTTCTATAATTCACCCCTCCACTTT.

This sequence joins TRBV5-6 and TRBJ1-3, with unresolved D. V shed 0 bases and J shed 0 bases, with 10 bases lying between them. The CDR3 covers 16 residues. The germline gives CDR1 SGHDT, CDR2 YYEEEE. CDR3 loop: CASSLGAGISGNTIYF. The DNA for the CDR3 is TGTGCCAGCAGCTTGGGCGCGGGAATCTCTGGAAACACCATATATTTT. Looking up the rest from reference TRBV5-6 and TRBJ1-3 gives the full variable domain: DAGVTQSPTHLIKTRGQQVTLRCSPKSGHDTVSWYQQALGQGPQFIFQYYEEEERQRGNFPDRFSGHQFPNYSSELNVNALLLGDSALYLCASSLGAGISGNTIYFGEGSWLTVV.

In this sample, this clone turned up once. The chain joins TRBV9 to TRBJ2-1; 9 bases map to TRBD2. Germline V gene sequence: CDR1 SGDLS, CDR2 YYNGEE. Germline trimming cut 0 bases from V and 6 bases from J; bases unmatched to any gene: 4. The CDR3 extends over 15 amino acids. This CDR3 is CASSVVIAGANEQFF. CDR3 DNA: TGTGCCAGCAGCGTAGTGATAGCGGGGGCCAATGAGCAGTTCTTC.

In nucleotides, the CDR3 is TGCAGCGCCGATCAGGGACTAGCGGGAGGTGAACAGTACTTC. Protein product: CSADQGLAGGEQYF. This chain connects TRBV29-1 to TRBJ2-7; 15 nucleotides align to TRBD2. The ends lost 7 bases at V and 10 bases at J; junction bases unmatched: 11. This CDR3 region has 14 residues. Germline V gene sequence: CDR1 SQVTM, CDR2 ANQGSEA.

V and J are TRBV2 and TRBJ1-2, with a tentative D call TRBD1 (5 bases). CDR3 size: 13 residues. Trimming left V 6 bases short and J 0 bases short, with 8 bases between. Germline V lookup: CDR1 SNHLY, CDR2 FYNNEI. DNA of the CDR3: TGTGCCAGCAGGGGGCGTGCTAACTATGGCTACACCTTC. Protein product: CASRGRANYGYTF.

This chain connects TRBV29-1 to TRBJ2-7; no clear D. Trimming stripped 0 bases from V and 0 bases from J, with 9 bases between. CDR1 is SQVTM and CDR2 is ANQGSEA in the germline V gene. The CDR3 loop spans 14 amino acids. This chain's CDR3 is CSVEDHSTSYEQYF. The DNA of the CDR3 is TGCAGCGTTGAAGATCATTCTACCTCCTACGAGCAGTACTTC.

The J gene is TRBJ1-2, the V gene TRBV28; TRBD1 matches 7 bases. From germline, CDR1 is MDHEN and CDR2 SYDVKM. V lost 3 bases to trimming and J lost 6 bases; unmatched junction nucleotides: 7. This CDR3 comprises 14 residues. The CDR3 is CASSLIRQGDGYTF. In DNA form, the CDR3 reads TGTGCCAGCAGTTTGATAAGACAGGGTGATGGCTACACCTTC.

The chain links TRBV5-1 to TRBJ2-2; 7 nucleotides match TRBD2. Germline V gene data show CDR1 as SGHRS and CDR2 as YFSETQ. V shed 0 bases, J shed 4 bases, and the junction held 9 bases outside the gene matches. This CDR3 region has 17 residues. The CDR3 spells CASSLGAGVVGTGELFF. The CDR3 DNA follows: TGCGCCAGCAGCTTGGGGGCGGGAGTCGTGGGCACCGGGGAGCTGTTTTTT.

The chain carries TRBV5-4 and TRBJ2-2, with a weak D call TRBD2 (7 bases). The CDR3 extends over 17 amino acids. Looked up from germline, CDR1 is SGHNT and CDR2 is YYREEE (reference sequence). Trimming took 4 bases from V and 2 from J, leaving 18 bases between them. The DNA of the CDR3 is TGTGCCAGCAGCCAGGGTCGCGGGGGCCTAAACACCGGGGAGCTGTTTTTT. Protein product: CASSQGRGGLNTGELFF.

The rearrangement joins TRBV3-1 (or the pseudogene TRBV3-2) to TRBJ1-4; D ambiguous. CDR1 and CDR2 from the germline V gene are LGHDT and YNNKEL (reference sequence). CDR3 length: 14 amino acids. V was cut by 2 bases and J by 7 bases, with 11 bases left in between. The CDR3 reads CASSQSRGSEKLFF. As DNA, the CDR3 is TGTGCCAGCAGCCAAAGCCGGGGTAGTGAAAAACTGTTTTTT.

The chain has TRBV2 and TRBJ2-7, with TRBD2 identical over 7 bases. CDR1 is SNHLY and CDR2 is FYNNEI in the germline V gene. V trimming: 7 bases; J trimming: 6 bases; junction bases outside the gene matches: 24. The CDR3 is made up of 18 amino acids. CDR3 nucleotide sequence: TGTGCCAGCAAGGGAGGGTGGGGGACGAACACTGTTATTGGCGAGCAGTACTTC. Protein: CASKGGWGTNTVIGEQYF.